This TCR beta chain derives from a study of T cell clonality in common variable immunodeficiency. The study's findings and limits: CVID subjects shared fewer TCRbeta clones than healthy controls did. Compared with healthy controls, CVID subjects showed increased TCRbeta clonality, mostly in about a third. Links between repertoire features and CVID complications were heterogeneity-limited.

Germline CDR1 reads MNHEY; CDR2 reads SVGEGT. The CDR3 contains 13 residues. This clone was observed a handful of times. Its specificity is unknown. Coverage ceases 3 residues before the CDR3 finishes, and the germline J gene fills in the end. The repertoire was sequenced with immunoSEQ multiplex PCR; TCRdb's copy has only in-frame clones and lacks some. The sample includes 40,000 to 60,000 clones, none of them occurring once. The origin of this receptor is a person aged 18 to 75 in good health. The sequenced material came from peripheral blood mononuclear cells. The V call is TRBV6-2 or TRBV6-3, the J call TRBJ1-1; D may be TRBD1 (5 bases). The sequenced CDR3 bases are TGTGCCAGCAGTTACAGCGGGGCCTACGAG. Its translation: CASSYSGAYE. The entire CDR3 protein is CASSYSGAYEAFF.